This T cell receptor (beta chain) originates from a study of T cells in Graves' hyperthyroidism and ophthalmopathy (dated by TCRdb to the late 2010s). In the study overall: Peripheral blood was collected at initial diagnosis, before any treatment. The paper reports TCR Vbeta CDR3 sequencing of approximately 140 peripheral blood samples: 43 ophthalmopathy, approximately 74 hyperthyroidism and approximately 17 progressor patients. Following sampling, methimazole starting at 30 mg daily was given to hyperthyroidism patients, and high-dose intravenous methylprednisolone was given to ophthalmopathy patients. The approximately 97 discovery patients were randomly divided into training and test sets at a 7:3 ratio. A discovery cohort of about a hundred patients, 43 with Graves' ophthalmopathy and approximately 60 with stable Graves' hyperthyroidism, was used to find distinguishing TCR V-J signatures. Whether ophthalmopathy could be predicted prospectively was tested in an independent validation cohort made up of 18 to 20 hyperthyroidism patients plus 17 patients who later progressed to ophthalmopathy. Thyroid tissue and blood T-cell repertoires from six or seven Graves' hyperthyroidism patients were also compared in the study. Study-level results and caveats: Most expanded thyroid clonotypes (frequency above 0.001) were also detected in blood, suggesting blood repertoires may reflect thyroid immune responses. In validation, the model predicted progression to ophthalmopathy with around 71% sensitivity and 72% to 85% specificity, a median of 6.5 months before onset. Ophthalmopathy was separated from stable hyperthyroidism by a 13 V-J signature model, with approximately 85% sensitivity and about 81% specificity obtained in cross-validation and 80%/75% obtained in testing. Sample size was not statistically predetermined, and investigators were not blinded to group allocation.

CDR1 and CDR2 are read off the germline V gene as SGHTA and FQGNSA. Trimming leaves V shorter by 4 bases and J shorter by 6 bases, with the junction holding 6 bases beyond the gene matches. From the cysteine through the phenylalanine, the CDR3 covers 14 amino acids. Of all the DNA, just the CDR3 is kept, 42 bases in frame from base 1. TCR beta CDR3 regions were amplified from RNA transcripts. For the first round of RT-PCR on the TCR CDR3, the HTBI primer set was used together with the Qiagen OneStep RT-PCR kit. Libraries were constructed in a second round of multiplex PCR, after which size selection and purification were performed. Paired-end sequencing of the libraries was performed with 100 bp reads on an Illumina HiSeq2000. The authors' pipeline ran thus. SOAPnuke was used to process the raw data, removing reads that contained adapters or uncalled bases, had a mean Phred below 15, or lacked an exact match to the constant primer or identifier. COPE v1.2.5 was used to merge high-quality paired reads, and clonotypes were defined as unique nucleotide sequences. MiTCR v1.1 was used to align the clonotypes against IMGT TRBV, TRBD and TRBJ reference segments. Only V-J combinations with frequency above 0.0001, covering about 99% of repertoires, were analysed. The TCS score was defined as F50 (clonal expansion) divided by E x V (chaos), with BLOSUM62-based TCRdist calculated between CDR3 peptides within each V-J. Welch's t-statistics and random forest reduced just over 500 V-J features to 10 to 15, which were used in a naive Bayes classifier (R e1071). In-frame beta chains were kept once TCRdb had trimmed the public reads at Q25 with fastp and called clones with MiXCR. All rows with the same CDR3 protein become a single entry with the most common DNA and genes. TCRdb, not the authors, supplied the V and J calls. This sample has over 350,000 distinct CDR3 sequences in its table, and less than 20% of those were observed once. Clones ranked in the top ten supply 35% to 50% of the sample.

This clonotype was observed many times. There is no known antigen for this receptor. Per-nucleotide qualities are absent, and no much larger clonotype sits a single base away. In the ophthalmopathy patients, disease was moderately to severely active, with a Clinical Activity Score of 3 or more, a NOSPECS grade of 4 or more, and a duration of less than 3 months. Exclusion was applied to patients with uncontrolled infections, other autoimmune diseases, pregnancy or lactation. Diagnoses relied on clinical symptoms, serum thyroxine and TRAb, thyroid ultrasound and orbital computed tomography. PBMCs were separated from 7.5 to 10 ml of fresh peripheral blood using Ficoll-Paque density gradient centrifugation. Total RNA was extracted with Trizol reagent, and quality was checked on an Agilent 2100 Bioanalyzer.

This clonotype originated in a man aged 18 to 30 with Graves' ophthalmopathy. Specimen: blood. This receptor chain uses TRBV7-2 and TRBJ2-7, and TRBD1 aligns with 10 junction nucleotides. CDR3 reads: CASSWGDRGGEQYF. The DNA is as follows: TGTGCCAGCAGCTGGGGGGACAGGGGTGGCGAGCAGTACTTC.